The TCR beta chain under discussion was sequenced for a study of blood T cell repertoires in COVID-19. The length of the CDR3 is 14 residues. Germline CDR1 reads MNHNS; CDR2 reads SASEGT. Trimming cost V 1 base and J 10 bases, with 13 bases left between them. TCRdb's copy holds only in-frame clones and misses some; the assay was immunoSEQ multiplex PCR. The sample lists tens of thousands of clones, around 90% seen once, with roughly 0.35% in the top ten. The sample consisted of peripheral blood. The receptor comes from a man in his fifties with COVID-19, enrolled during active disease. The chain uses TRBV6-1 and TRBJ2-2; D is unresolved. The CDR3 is CASSEDLRISELFF. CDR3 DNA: TGTGCCAGCAGTGAAGATCTCAGGATATCGGAGCTGTTTTTT.